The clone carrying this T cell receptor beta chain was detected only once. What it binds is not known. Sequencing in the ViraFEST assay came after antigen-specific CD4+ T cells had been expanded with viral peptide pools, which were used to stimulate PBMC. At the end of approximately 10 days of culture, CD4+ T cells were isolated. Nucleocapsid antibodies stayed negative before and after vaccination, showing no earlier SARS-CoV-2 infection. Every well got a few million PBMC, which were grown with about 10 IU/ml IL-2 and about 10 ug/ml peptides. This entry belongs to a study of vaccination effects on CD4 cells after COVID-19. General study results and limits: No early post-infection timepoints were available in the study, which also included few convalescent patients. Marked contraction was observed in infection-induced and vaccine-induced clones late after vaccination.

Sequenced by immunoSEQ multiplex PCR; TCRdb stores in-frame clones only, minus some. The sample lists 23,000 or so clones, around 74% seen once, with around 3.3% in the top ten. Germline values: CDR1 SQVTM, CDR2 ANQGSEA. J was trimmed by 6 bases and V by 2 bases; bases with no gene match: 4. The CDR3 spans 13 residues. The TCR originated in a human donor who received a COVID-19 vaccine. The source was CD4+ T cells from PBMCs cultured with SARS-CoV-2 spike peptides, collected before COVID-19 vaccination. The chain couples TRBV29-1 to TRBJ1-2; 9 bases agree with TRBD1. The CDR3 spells CSVERTGANGYTF. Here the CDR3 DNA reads TGCAGCGTTGAAAGGACAGGGGCGAATGGCTACACCTTC.